Shown below are 7 T cell receptor beta chains from a single sample sequenced in a study of blood T cell repertoires in COVID-19. Data came from immunoSEQ multiplex PCR; TCRdb stores just in-frame clones and leaves some out. The sample includes some 280,000 clones, about 85% of them seen just once. Sequencing was performed on peripheral blood. Receptors were obtained from a woman aged 50 to 60 with active or convalescent COVID-19.

The rearrangement uses TRBV29-1 and TRBJ2-5; no reliable D call. The CDR3 runs 13 residues. V was pared by 3 bases and J by 1 base, with 9 bases between. Germline V gene lookup returns CDR1 SQVTM and CDR2 ANQGSEA. The chain's CDR3 is CSVDFAVQETQYF. The CDR3 DNA sequence: TGCAGCGTTGATTTTGCGGTCCAAGAGACCCAGTACTTC.

V usage is TRBV4-1 and J usage is TRBJ2-3; D possibly corresponds to TRBD1 (5 bases). V dropped 2 bases and J dropped 3 bases, with 9 bases sitting between them. Germline values: CDR1 MGHRA, CDR2 YSYEKL. CDR3 length: 14 amino acids. The CDR3 DNA reads as TGCGCCAGCAGCCAAACCGGACAAACAGATACGCAGTATTTT. It is translated as CASSQTGQTDTQYF.

J is TRBJ1-2 and V is TRBV7-8; TRBD1 matches at 10 bases. The CDR3 extends over 15 amino acids. Germline V lookup: CDR1 SGHVS, CDR2 FQNEAQ. The ends lost 1 base at V and 5 bases at J; junction bases unmatched: 4. DNA for the CDR3: TGTGCCAGCAGCTTAGGACAGGGGGCTCCTTATGGCTACACCTTC. Encoded protein: CASSLGQGAPYGYTF.

Only one count was recorded for this clone. The rearrangement links TRBV24-1 to TRBJ1-5; 7 bases are a match to TRBD1. Unmatched junction bases numbered 7, after V lost 9 bases and J lost 6 bases. Per the germline V gene, CDR1 is KGHDR and CDR2 is SFDVKD. This CDR3 is built from 13 residues. The CDR3 loop reads CATSGGGGQPQHF. DNA for the CDR3: TGTGCCACCTCTGGAGGGGGCGGTCAGCCCCAGCATTTT.

The J gene is TRBJ1-1, the V gene TRBV3-1 (or the pseudogene TRBV3-2); no clear D. The CDR3 has 17 residues. The germline V gene encodes CDR1 LGHDT and CDR2 YNNKEL (reference sequence). V was clipped by 1 base and J by 1 base, with 16 bases between them. CDR3 sequence reads: CASSQGLLRLRNTEAFF. CDR3 bases: TGTGCCAGCAGCCAAGGATTATTGAGACTGAGGAACACTGAAGCTTTCTTT.

The CDR3: CASSLTGERTEAFF. The CDR3 region has the DNA TGTGCCAGCAGTCTTACAGGGGAGCGGACTGAAGCTTTCTTT. The chain joins TRBV2 to TRBJ1-1; TRBD1 matches 7 bases. Germline V CDR1 and CDR2: SNHLY, FYNNEI. The CDR3 contains 14 residues. Trimming cost V 5 bases and J 5 bases; bases outside gene matches: 8.

The V call is TRBV6-5, the J call TRBJ1-6; perhaps TRBD1 as D (5 bases). The CDR3 spans 16 residues. Per the germline V gene, CDR1 is MNHEY and CDR2 is SVGAGI. V was pared by 0 bases and J by 4 bases, with 10 bases between. CDR3 sequence (DNA): TGTGCCAGCAGTTACTCTGGGGCCGTTTATAATTCACCCCTCCACTTT. This translates into CASSYSGAVYNSPLHF.